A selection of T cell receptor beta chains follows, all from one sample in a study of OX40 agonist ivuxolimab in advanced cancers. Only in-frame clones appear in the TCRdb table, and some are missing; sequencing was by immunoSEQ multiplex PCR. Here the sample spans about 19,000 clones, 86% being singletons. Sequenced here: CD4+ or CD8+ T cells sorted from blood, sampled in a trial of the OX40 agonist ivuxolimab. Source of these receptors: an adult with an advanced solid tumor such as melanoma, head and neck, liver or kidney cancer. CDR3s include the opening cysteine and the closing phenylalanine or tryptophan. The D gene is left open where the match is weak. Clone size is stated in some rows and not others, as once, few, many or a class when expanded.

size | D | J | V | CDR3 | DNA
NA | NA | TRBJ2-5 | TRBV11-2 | CASSFDGFRAQYF | TGTGCCAGCAGCTTCGACGGATTTAGGGCCCAGTACTTC
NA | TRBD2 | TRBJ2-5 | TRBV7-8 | CASSPRLARETQYF | TGTGCCAGCAGCCCAAGACTAGCGAGGGAGACCCAGTACTTC
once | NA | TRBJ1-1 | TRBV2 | CASWGGLSTEAFF | TGTGCCAGTTGGGGGGGCCTGAGCACTGAAGCTTTCTTT
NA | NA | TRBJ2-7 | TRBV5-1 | CASSLRDSLEQYF | TGCGCCAGCAGCTTGAGAGATTCCCTCGAGCAGTACTTC
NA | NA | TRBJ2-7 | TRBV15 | CATSPVQGHYEQYF | TGTGCCACCAGCCCCGTCCAGGGACACTACGAGCAGTACTTC
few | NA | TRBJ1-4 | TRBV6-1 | CASSEVENFNEKLFF | TGTGCCAGCAGTGAAGTGGAGAACTTTAATGAAAAACTGTTTTTT
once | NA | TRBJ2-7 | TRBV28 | CASSLPDIIYEQYF | TGTGCCAGCAGTTTACCCGACATAATCTACGAGCAGTACTTC
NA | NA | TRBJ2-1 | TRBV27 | CASARPGYNEQFF | TGTGCCAGCGCGAGACCAGGCTACAATGAGCAGTTCTTC
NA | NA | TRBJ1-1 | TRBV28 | CASKITGFTEAFF | TGTGCCAGCAAAATTACAGGGTTCACTGAAGCTTTCTTT
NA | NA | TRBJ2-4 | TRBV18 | CASPFFSAKNIQYF | TGTGCCAGCCCCTTCTTTAGTGCCAAAAACATTCAGTACTTC
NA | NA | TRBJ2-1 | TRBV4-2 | CASSHHGAYNEQFF | TGTGCCAGCAGCCACCACGGAGCCTACAATGAGCAGTTCTTC
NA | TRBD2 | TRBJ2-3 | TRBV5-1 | CASSGTSGGTDTQYF | TGCGCCAGCAGCGGGACTAGCGGGGGGACAGATACGCAGTATTTT
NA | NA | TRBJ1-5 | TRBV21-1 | CASRLWLHWHHQPQHF | TGTGCCAGCAGGCTATGGCTACATTGGCATCATCAGCCCCAGCATTTT
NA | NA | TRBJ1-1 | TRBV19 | CAAGGRRNTEAFF | TGTGCCGCGGGAGGGAGGCGAAACACTGAAGCTTTCTTT
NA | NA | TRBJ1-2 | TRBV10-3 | CAISESERTGGYTF | TGTGCCATCAGTGAGTCGGAAAGGACGGGGGGCTACACCTTC
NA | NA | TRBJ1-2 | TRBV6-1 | CASSEAGFKNYGYTF | TGTGCCAGCAGTGAAGCTGGGTTTAAGAACTATGGCTACACCTTC
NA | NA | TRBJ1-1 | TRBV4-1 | CASSQTPRNTEAFF | TGCGCCAGCAGCCAAACTCCACGGAACACTGAAGCTTTCTTT
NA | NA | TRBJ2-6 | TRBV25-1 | CASSERGYGANVLTF | TGTGCCAGCAGTGAAAGGGGTTATGGGGCCAACGTCCTGACTTTC
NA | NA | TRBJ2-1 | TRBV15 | CATSRDWGLSSYNEQFF | TGTGCCACCAGCAGAGATTGGGGCCTGAGCTCCTACAATGAGCAGTTCTTC
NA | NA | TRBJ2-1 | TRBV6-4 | CASSLQGSEFYNEQFF | TGTGCCAGCAGTCTACAGGGCTCCGAATTCTACAATGAGCAGTTCTTC
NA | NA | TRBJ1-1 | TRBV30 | CAWSLAVNTEAFF | TGTGCCTGGTCCCTGGCAGTGAACACTGAAGCTTTCTTT
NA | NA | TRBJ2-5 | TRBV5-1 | CASSNPDQGARGETQYF | TGCGCCAGCAGTAATCCCGACCAGGGAGCTAGGGGGGAGACCCAGTACTTC
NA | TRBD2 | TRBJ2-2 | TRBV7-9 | CASQGGDGELFF | TGTGCCAGCCAGGGAGGGGACGGGGAGCTGTTTTTT
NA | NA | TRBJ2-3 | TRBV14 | CASSSFVTDTQYF | TGTGCCAGCAGCTCATTCGTGACAGATACGCAGTATTTT
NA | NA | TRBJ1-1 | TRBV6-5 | CASSYVQEGGTEAFF | TGTGCCAGCAGTTACGTTCAGGAGGGGGGGACTGAAGCTTTCTTT
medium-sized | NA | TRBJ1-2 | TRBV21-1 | CASRPRPSYGYTF | TGTGCCAGCCGCCCGAGACCGTCCTATGGCTACACCTTC